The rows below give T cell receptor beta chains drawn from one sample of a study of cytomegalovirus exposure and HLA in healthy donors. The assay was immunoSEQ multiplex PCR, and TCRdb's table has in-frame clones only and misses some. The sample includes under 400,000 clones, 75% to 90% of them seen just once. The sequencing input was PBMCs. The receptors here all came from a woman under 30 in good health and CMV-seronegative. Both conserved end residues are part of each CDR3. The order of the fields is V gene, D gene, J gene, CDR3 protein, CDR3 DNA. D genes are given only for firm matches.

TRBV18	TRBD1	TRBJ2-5	CASSAPGTGRSLQETQYF	TGTGCCAGCTCAGCTCCCGGGACAGGGCGTTCATTACAAGAGACCCAGTACTTC
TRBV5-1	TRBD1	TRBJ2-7	CASSLDGQGNHEQYF	TGCGCCAGCAGCTTGGACGGACAGGGGAACCACGAGCAGTACTTC
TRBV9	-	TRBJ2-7	CASSVGVGGTYEQYF	TGTGCCAGCAGCGTAGGTGTTGGGGGGACCTACGAGCAGTACTTC
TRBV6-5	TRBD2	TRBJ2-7	CASRGKLAKAYEQYF	TGTGCCAGCAGGGGGAAACTAGCGAAGGCCTACGAGCAGTACTTC
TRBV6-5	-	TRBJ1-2	CASSWGGASRWYGYTF	TGTGCCAGCAGTTGGGGGGGGGCAAGTCGGTGGTACGGCTACACCTTC
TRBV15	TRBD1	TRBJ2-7	CATRNGQANSYEQYF	TGTGCCACCAGAAATGGACAGGCGAACTCCTACGAGCAGTACTTC
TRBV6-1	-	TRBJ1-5	CASSVTEGGAHQPQHF	TGTGCCAGCAGTGTCACTGAGGGGGGGGCCCATCAGCCCCAGCATTTT
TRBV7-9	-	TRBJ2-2	CASTKGRGSYTGELFF	TGTGCCAGCACCAAGGGCAGGGGTTCCTACACCGGGGAGCTGTTTTTT
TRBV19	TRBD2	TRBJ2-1	CASSRLAGARPRDNEQFF	TGTGCCAGTAGTCGACTAGCGGGGGCCCGACCAAGGGACAATGAGCAGTTCTTC
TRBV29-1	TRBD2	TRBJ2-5	CSPGRLAGEPRETQYF	TGCAGCCCCGGGAGGTTAGCGGGGGAACCTCGGGAGACCCAGTACTTC
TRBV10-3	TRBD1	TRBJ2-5	CAISERGQGETQYF	TGTGCCATCAGTGAGAGGGGACAGGGAGAGACCCAGTACTTC
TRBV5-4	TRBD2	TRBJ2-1	CASSLDTAGGRMQFF	TGTGCCAGCAGCTTGGATACGGCGGGGGGGCGGATGCAGTTCTTC
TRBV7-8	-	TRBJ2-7	CASSHPTGSSYEQYF	TGTGCCAGCAGTCATCCGACGGGAAGCTCCTACGAGCAGTACTTC
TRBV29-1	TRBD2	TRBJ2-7	CSASSGSSYEQYF	TGCAGCGCCTCTAGCGGGAGTTCCTACGAGCAGTACTTC
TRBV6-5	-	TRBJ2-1	CASSKTGYNEQFF	TGTGCCAGCAGTAAGACAGGCTACAATGAGCAGTTCTTC
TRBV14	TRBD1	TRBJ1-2	CASSHRGTGVDGYTF	TGTGCCAGCAGCCATCGAGGGACAGGGGTTGATGGCTACACCTTC
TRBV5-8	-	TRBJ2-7	CASSPGTSPYEQYF	TGTGCCAGCAGCCCCGGGACTTCGCCCTACGAGCAGTACTTC
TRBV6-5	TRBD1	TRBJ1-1	CASSSNPGGNTEAFF	TGTGCCAGCAGTTCTAACCCAGGGGGGAACACTGAAGCTTTCTTT
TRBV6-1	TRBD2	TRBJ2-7	CASSTGTSGIYEQYF	TGTGCCAGCAGTACCGGGACTAGCGGGATCTACGAGCAGTACTTC
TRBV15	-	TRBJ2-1	CATSREIYPEQFF	TGTGCCACCAGCAGAGAAATCTATCCTGAGCAGTTCTTC
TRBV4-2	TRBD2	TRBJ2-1	CASSQDRNSGGRVRYNEQFF	TGTGCCAGCAGCCAAGATCGGAATAGCGGGGGGCGGGTACGCTACAATGAGCAGTTCTTC
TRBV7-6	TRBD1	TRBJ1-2	CASSPRTGDPNYGYTF	TGTGCCAGCAGCCCCCGGACAGGGGACCCTAACTATGGCTACACCTTC
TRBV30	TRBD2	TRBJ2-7	CAWSVRGSSGRTYEQYF	TGTGCCTGGAGTGTACGGGGGAGTAGCGGGAGGACCTACGAGCAGTACTTC
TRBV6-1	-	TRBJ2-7	CASSTGVAGPYEQYF	TGTGCCAGCAGTACCGGAGTCGCGGGACCTTACGAGCAGTACTTC
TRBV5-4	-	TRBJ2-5	CASSLAHRGSGQETQYF	TGTGCCAGCAGCTTGGCCCACAGAGGTTCGGGGCAAGAGACCCAGTACTTC
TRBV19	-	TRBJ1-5	CASSIDRGHNQPQHF	TGTGCCAGTAGTATAGATCGGGGACACAATCAGCCCCAGCATTTT
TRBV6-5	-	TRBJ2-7	CASSYSADSYEQYF	TGTGCCAGCAGTTACTCGGCAGATTCCTACGAGCAGTACTTC